A single sample gave rise to the 24 T cell receptor beta chains below, sequenced in a study of vaccination effects on CD4 cells after COVID-19. The antigens these receptors bind are not known. Sequencing in the ViraFEST assay came after antigen-specific CD4+ T cells had been expanded with viral peptide pools, which were used to stimulate PBMC. Investigators separated out CD4+ T cells once less than 11 days of culture had passed. All participants had two doses of either the BNT162b2 or mRNA-1273 vaccine. Clones were sequenced by immunoSEQ multiplex PCR, and TCRdb holds only the in-frame ones, with some missing. The sample gives 25,000 to 35,000 clones, around 67% of which show up once; roughly 15% is in the top ten. The sequencing used CD4+ T cells from PBMCs cultured with HCoV-229E spike peptides, collected after COVID-19 vaccination. Every receptor here comes from a human donor who received a COVID-19 vaccine.

The chain links TRBV7-9 to TRBJ2-3; 8 bases line up with TRBD2. J lost 4 bases, V lost 6 bases, and 9 bases had no gene match. Germline V gene sequence: CDR1 SEHNR, CDR2 FQNEAQ (reference sequence). The CDR3 sequence is 15 residues long. CDR3 sequence: CASSFSGAFADTQYF. In DNA, the CDR3 is TGTGCCAGCAGTTTTAGCGGGGCCTTCGCAGATACGCAGTATTTT.

The rearrangement uses TRBV11-2 and TRBJ2-7; D is possibly TRBD2 (6 bases). Trimming shortened V by 5 bases and J by 6 bases, and 14 bases separated the two germline ends. Germline V gene data show CDR1 as SGHAT and CDR2 as FQNNGV. The CDR3 consists of 13 residues. Here the CDR3 reads CASSPVGGFEQYF. For the CDR3, the DNA is TGTGCCAGCAGCCCAGTCGGGGGATTCGAGCAGTACTTC.

The chain has TRBV6-5 and TRBJ1-1; D possibly corresponds to TRBD1 (6 bases). V was trimmed by 6 bases and J by 1 base, leaving 12 bases between them. Germline-derived CDR1 and CDR2 are MNHEY and SVGAGI. The CDR3 extends over 14 amino acids. The CDR3 loop is CASRTVQGNTEAFF. The CDR3 region has the DNA TGTGCCAGCAGAACAGTACAGGGGAACACTGAAGCTTTCTTT.

V usage is TRBV3-1 (or the pseudogene TRBV3-2) and J usage is TRBJ2-3; D is possibly TRBD2 (6 bases). CDR1 and CDR2 (germline): LGHDT, YNNKEL (reference sequence). CDR3 length: 16 amino acids. Deletions cut 0 bases from V and 1 base from J, with 11 bases between. DNA for the CDR3: TGTGCCAGCAGCCAAGATACGGGGACTCGCACAGATACGCAGTATTTT. Translated: CASSQDTGTRTDTQYF.

The V and J genes are TRBV5-1 and TRBJ2-5, with TRBD2 matching 9 bases. CDR3 length: 14 residues. Per germline, CDR1 SGHRS and CDR2 YFSETQ. With 3 bases clipped from V and 4 bases from J, the junction kept 4 bases outside the gene matches. The CDR3 DNA follows: TGCGCCAGCAGCTCAGGGACTAGCCGAGAGACCCAGTACTTC. Its protein product is CASSSGTSRETQYF.

V is TRBV7-9 and J is TRBJ2-5; D perhaps matches TRBD2 (5 bases). The germline CDR1 and CDR2 sequences are SEHNR and FQNEAQ (reference sequence). Trimming shortened V by 3 bases and J by 7 bases, and 6 bases separated the two germline ends. The CDR3 is 11 amino acids. The CDR3 sequence: CASSFEGTQYF. DNA for the CDR3: TGTGCCAGCAGCTTTGAGGGGACCCAGTACTTC.

This chain uses TRBV6-5 with TRBJ2-3; no clear D gene. The germline gives CDR1 MNHEY, CDR2 SVGAGI. Trimming pared 5 bases from V and 4 bases from J, leaving 16 bases between. The CDR3 sequence is 15 residues long. CDR3 region: CASSPTQTTPDTQYF. The CDR3 nucleotides read TGTGCCAGCAGTCCAACGCAAACAACCCCAGATACGCAGTATTTT.

V usage is TRBV5-5 and J usage is TRBJ2-2, with TRBD1 as a possible D gene (5 bases). There are 15 residues in the CDR3. Trimming stripped 1 base from V and 6 bases from J, with 13 bases between. The germline gives CDR1 SGHKS, CDR2 YYEKEE (reference sequence). CDR3 DNA: TGTGCCAGCAGCTTGAGGTCCTTAGGGGCCGGGGAGCTGTTTTTT. Translated: CASSLRSLGAGELFF. The full variable domain, its missing parts supplied by reference TRBV5-5 and TRBJ2-2, is DAGVTQSPTHLIKTRGQQVTLRCSPISGHKSVSWYQQVLGQGPQFIFQYYEKEERGRGNFPDRFSARQFPNYSSELNVNALLLGDSALYLCASSLRSLGAGELFFGEGSRLTVL.

The chain has TRBV6-1 and TRBJ1-3; D call uncertain. The CDR3 has 16 residues. CDR1 and CDR2 from the germline V gene are MNHNS and SASEGT. With 3 bases removed from V and 0 bases from J, the gap between germline ends came to 12 bases. CDR3: CASSESVVSSGNTIYF. CDR3 DNA: TGTGCCAGCAGTGAGTCTGTGGTGAGCTCTGGAAACACCATATATTTT.

The V gene is TRBV9, the J gene TRBJ1-4; D is possibly TRBD1 (5 bases). Trimming cost V 3 bases and J 6 bases, with 18 bases left between them. Germline V gene data show CDR1 as SGDLS and CDR2 as YYNGEE. This CDR3 region has 16 residues. The CDR3 protein is CASSGATDRLYEKLFF. The CDR3 DNA reads TGTGCCAGCAGCGGAGCAACAGACAGACTGTATGAAAAACTGTTTTTT.

This clone occurred a few times. The V call is TRBV15, the J call TRBJ1-1; a weak D match, TRBD1 (5 bases). The CDR3 totals 14 residues. Looked up from germline, CDR1 is LNHNV and CDR2 is YYDKDF (reference sequence). V shed 5 bases and J shed 1 base, with 11 bases lying between them. The CDR3 region is CATSPPQGNTEAFF. In nucleotides, the CDR3 is TGTGCCACCAGCCCCCCCCAGGGGAACACTGAAGCTTTCTTT.

This chain's CDR3 is CASSFLAGGHQETQYF. In DNA form, the CDR3 reads TGCGCCAGCAGCTTCTTAGCGGGGGGACACCAAGAGACCCAGTACTTC. The chain links TRBV5-1 to TRBJ2-5, with TRBD2 identical over 10 bases. From germline, CDR1 is SGHRS and CDR2 YFSETQ. With 2 bases clipped from V and 0 bases from J, the junction kept 4 bases outside the gene matches. CDR3 length: 16 residues.

The chain employs TRBV3-1 (or the pseudogene TRBV3-2) and TRBJ2-1; the D gene could be TRBD1 or TRBD2 (5 bases each). CDR3 size: 13 residues. Trimming took 0 bases from V and 14 from J, leaving 14 bases between them. CDR1 is LGHDT, CDR2 YNNKEL, per germline (reference sequence). The CDR3 DNA follows: TGTGCCAGCAGCCAAGACTCGGGCAGGGACGAGTTCTTC. Its protein product is CASSQDSGRDEFF.

This rearrangement joins TRBV5-1 to TRBJ2-1; D ambiguous. The CDR3 is made up of 15 amino acids. V shed 0 bases and J shed 6 bases, with 13 bases lying between them. The germline V gene encodes CDR1 SGHRS and CDR2 YFSETQ. The CDR3 DNA is TGCGCCAGCAGCTTGGTCGGTCGAGAGGTCAATGAGCAGTTCTTC. Protein product: CASSLVGREVNEQFF.

The V gene is TRBV5-1, the J gene TRBJ1-3, with TRBD1 identical over 8 bases. The germline gives CDR1 SGHRS, CDR2 YFSETQ. The CDR3 is made up of 16 amino acids. Trimming cost V 6 bases and J 2 bases; bases outside gene matches: 10. Written as DNA, the CDR3 is TGCGCCAGCACCGTCGGACAGGGAGCCCCTGGAAACACCATATATTTT. It is translated as CASTVGQGAPGNTIYF. Full variable domain (missing parts from reference TRBV5-1 and TRBJ1-3): KAGVTQTPRYLIKTRGQQVTLSCSPISGHRSVSWYQQTPGQGLQFLFEYFSETQRNKGNFPGRFSGRQFSNSRSEMNVSTLELGDSALYLCASTVGQGAPGNTIYFGEGSWLTVV.

This sequence joins TRBV3-1 (or the pseudogene TRBV3-2) and TRBJ1-5; TRBD1 matches at 7 bases. V lost 3 bases to trimming and J lost 1 base; unmatched junction nucleotides: 0. The CDR3 length is 14 residues. CDR1 is LGHDT and CDR2 is YNNKEL in the germline V gene (reference sequence). The DNA of the CDR3 is TGTGCCAGCAGCCAGGGACAGAGCAATCAGCCCCAGCATTTT. Residues: CASSQGQSNQPQHF.

The DNA for the CDR3 is TGCGCCAGCAGTGAGGGCAGTAACTATGGCTACACCTTC. This sequence encodes CASSEGSNYGYTF. The chain has TRBV10-1 and TRBJ1-2; no clear D. Trimming took 2 bases from V and 1 from J, leaving 5 bases between them. The CDR3 is 13 amino acids. The germline V gene has CDR1 WNHNN and CDR2 SYGVQD (reference sequence).

The chain recombines TRBV4-1 with TRBJ1-3; D possibly corresponds to TRBD1 (5 bases). Trimming removed 4 bases at V and 0 bases at J, with 16 bases between. The CDR3 extends over 17 amino acids. Germline CDR1 and CDR2: MGHRA and YSYEKL. The CDR3, as DNA: TGCGCCAGCAGCCGCGAGCCAGGGAGTCCCTCTGGAAACACCATATATTTT. The encoded protein is CASSREPGSPSGNTIYF.

The chain uses TRBV11-2 and TRBJ1-2; 10 nucleotides agree with TRBD1. The length of the CDR3 is 15 residues. Germline V lookup: CDR1 SGHAT, CDR2 FQNNGV. Trimming removed 6 bases from V and 4 bases from J; junction bases left unmatched: 8. DNA for the CDR3: TGTGCCAGCAGGGTCGGGACAGGGGATGTCTATGGCTACACCTTC. Protein product: CASRVGTGDVYGYTF.

V gene TRBV5-4 combines with J gene TRBJ2-5, with D possibly TRBD2 on 5 matching bases. Per germline, CDR1 SGHNT and CDR2 YYREEE (reference sequence). V gave up 4 bases and J gave up 3 bases, with 13 bases separating them. CDR3 length: 14 residues. CDR3 coding DNA: TGTGCCAGCAGCCCAATAATTAGCGAAGAGACCCAGTACTTC. Translated, it gives CASSPIISEETQYF.

The chain employs TRBV6-5 and TRBJ1-2; D gene uncertain. The CDR3 is 14 residues long. Germline CDR1 MNHEY, CDR2 SVGAGI. Deletions cut 6 bases from V and 4 bases from J, with 15 bases between. This CDR3 reads CASRVGGELYGYTF. The CDR3 DNA follows: TGTGCCAGCAGGGTCGGCGGGGAACTCTATGGCTACACCTTC.

For this clone: Other DNA variants within this sample encode the same CDR3. This chain uses TRBV19 with TRBJ1-2; D not certain. Germline values: CDR1 LNHDA, CDR2 SQIVND (reference sequence). Trimming removed 0 bases from V and 0 bases from J, with 5 bases in between. The CDR3 runs to 14 residues. The CDR3 coding sequence is TGTGCCAGTAGTATAGAGGGATCTAACTATGGCTACACCTTC. Its translation is CASSIEGSNYGYTF.

The CDR3 bases are TGCGCCAGCAGCTTGGCCTTGGGGGGGAACACTGAAGCTTTCTTT. The encoded protein is CASSLALGGNTEAFF. V is TRBV5-1 and J is TRBJ1-1, with D maybe TRBD1 (5 bases). There are 15 residues in the CDR3. Germline values: CDR1 SGHRS, CDR2 YFSETQ. The V end lost 0 bases, the J end lost 1 base, and 10 bases lay between the germline ends. Filled out from reference TRBV5-1 and TRBJ1-1, the complete variable domain reads KAGVTQTPRYLIKTRGQQVTLSCSPISGHRSVSWYQQTPGQGLQFLFEYFSETQRNKGNFPGRFSGRQFSNSRSEMNVSTLELGDSALYLCASSLALGGNTEAFFGQGTRLTVV.

The chain links TRBV19 to TRBJ2-5; D is undetermined. CDR1 and CDR2 (germline): LNHDA, SQIVND (reference sequence). V was cut by 1 base and J by 4 bases, with 13 bases left in between. This CDR3 has 15 amino acids. The CDR3 sequence is CASSIVITWGETQYF. The CDR3, as DNA: TGTGCCAGTAGTATAGTCATCACCTGGGGAGAGACCCAGTACTTC.